This TCR beta chain was observed in a study of blood T cell repertoires in COVID-19. Original processing notes: Quantification of nucleated cells was approximated via reference gene primer amplification. Libraries were prepared by immunoSEQ multiplex PCR; TCRdb keeps only in-frame clonotypes and omits some of them. V, J and clone size are those of that table, while D and trimming were read from the DNA. This table has fewer than 95,000 clones, less than 80% appearing once. The V and J ends lost 6 bases and 8 bases, in that order; junction bases with no gene match: 6. The CDR3 has 12 amino acids. CDR1 is SNHLY, CDR2 FYNNEI, per germline.

Specimen: peripheral blood. The TCR was taken from a woman aged 80 or older with acute or convalescent COVID-19. The chain combines TRBV2 with TRBJ1-1; TRBD1 matches at 7 bases. In nucleotides, the CDR3 is TGTGCCAGCAGGTTCGACAGGGCCGAAGCTTTCTTT. Encoded protein: CASRFDRAEAFF.